This T cell receptor (beta chain) was obtained from a study of T-cell memory formation after mild COVID-19. Looking at the study overall: Among the donors, TCR clusters were largely specific to each donor.

From the 5' RACE reads, TCRdb called clonotypes with MiXCR, one entry per CDR3 protein. The sample has 550,000 to 600,000 distinct CDR3 sequences; 20% to 25% are singletons. The study, taken as a whole, reports: Among clones peaking at day 37 in the second wave, SARS-CoV-2 specificity remained unconfirmed. Cross-reactive memory appears to have joined, as suggested by some responding clones showing up in pre-infection memory.

The CDR3 has 14 residues. V lost 6 bases and J 4 bases, leaving 16 bases between the germline ends. The germline CDR1 and CDR2 sequences are SGHNT and YYREEE (reference sequence). This clonotype was recorded once. The target antigen is unknown. The sequenced sample was PBMCs or a T cell subset sorted from them (not recorded which). This chain joins TRBV5-4 and TRBJ2-5; no firm D call. This clonotype originated in an adult woman who had mild COVID-19 (a few samples of this study predate the infection). Cell type and time point are not known. The CDR3 loop is CASNTKGFRETQYF. CDR3 nucleotide sequence: TGTGCCAGCAACACAAAAGGGTTTCGAGAGACCCAGTACTTC.